The next 10 T cell receptor beta chains were all read from a single sample in a study of blood T cell repertoires in COVID-19. Generated by immunoSEQ multiplex PCR, the TCRdb table keeps only in-frame clones and is missing some. The table lists under 25,000 clones, approximately 89% of them singletons. Sample: peripheral blood. The receptors were sampled from a human donor in a cohort sampled during active COVID-19.

This sequence joins TRBV5-6 and TRBJ1-2; perhaps TRBD1 as D (6 bases). V was cut by 2 bases and J by 4 bases, with 9 bases left in between. CDR1 is SGHDT, CDR2 YYEEEE, per germline. The CDR3 consists of 13 residues. In nucleotides, the CDR3 is TGTGCCAGCAGCTTAGGGGGAACCTATGGCTACACCTTC. Its translation: CASSLGGTYGYTF.

Only one count was recorded for this clone. The chain joins TRBV5-1 to TRBJ2-1; TRBD2 matches 11 bases. The CDR3 extends over 15 amino acids. Germline lookup yields CDR1 SGHRS and CDR2 YFSETQ. V gave up 5 bases and J gave up 5 bases; unmatched junction bases: 6. This chain's CDR3 is CASSSGLAGNNEQFF. CDR3 coding DNA: TGCGCCAGCAGTTCCGGACTAGCGGGTAACAATGAGCAGTTCTTC.

The chain is built from TRBV5-1 and TRBJ2-5; 14 bases map to TRBD2. This CDR3 has 14 amino acids. Trimming took 5 bases from V and 4 from J; bases not matched to a gene: 1. Per germline, CDR1 SGHRS and CDR2 YFSETQ. The chain's CDR3 is CASRGLAGVETQYF. CDR3 sequence (DNA): TGCGCCAGCAGGGGACTAGCGGGAGTAGAGACCCAGTACTTC.

This clone showed up just a few times. The chain recombines TRBV11-2 with TRBJ2-7, with TRBD2 identical over 8 bases. This CDR3 region has 14 residues. Germline V gene data show CDR1 as SGHAT and CDR2 as FQNNGV. After removal of 3 bases from V and 5 bases from J, the junction contained 6 bases not matched to a gene. The CDR3 nucleotides read TGTGCCAGCAGCTTCGGGACTAGTTACAACGAGCAGTACTTC. This encodes CASSFGTSYNEQYF.

This clone was seen a single time. J is TRBJ1-2 and V is TRBV19, with 7 bases fitting TRBD1. V was pared by 6 bases and J by 4 bases, with 5 bases of the junction left unmatched. This CDR3 contains 13 residues. The germline gives CDR1 LNHDA, CDR2 SQIVND (reference sequence). In DNA form, the CDR3 reads TGTGCCAGTAGCACACAGGGGTTCTATGGCTACACCTTC. The encoded protein is CASSTQGFYGYTF.

This clone was seen once. The V and J genes are TRBV10-3 and TRBJ2-2; possible D gene TRBD2, 6 bases. CDR1 ENHRY and CDR2 SYGVKD come from the germline V gene. The CDR3 consists of 15 residues. Trimming took off 0 bases at V and 3 bases at J, with 8 bases between the two ends. The CDR3 DNA is TGTGCCATCAGTGAGTCGGGAGGATACACCGGGGAGCTGTTTTTT. Amino acid sequence: CAISESGGYTGELFF.

The V gene is TRBV29-1, the J gene TRBJ1-2, with 11 bases identical to TRBD1. The length of the CDR3 is 14 residues. The V gene's germline CDR1 is SQVTM and CDR2 ANQGSEA. Unmatched junction bases numbered 11, after V lost 6 bases and J lost 8 bases. This CDR3 reads CSVKTGTGGGGYTF. CDR3 nucleotide sequence: TGCAGCGTGAAAACCGGGACAGGGGGTGGCGGCTACACCTTC. The complete variable domain, with remaining parts taken from reference TRBV29-1 and TRBJ1-2, reads SAVISQKPSRDICQRGTSLTIQCQVDSQVTMMFWYRQQPGQSLTLIATANQGSEATYESGFVIDKFPISRPNLTFSTLTVSNMSPEDSSIYLCSVKTGTGGGGYTFGSGTRLTVV.

In its sample, this clone is medium-sized. This CDR3 is also generated by other DNA sequences in the sample. The J gene is TRBJ2-2, the V gene TRBV2; 11 bases map to TRBD2. J was trimmed by 1 base and V by 6 bases; bases with no gene match: 4. The CDR3 consists of 16 residues. Looked up from germline, CDR1 is SNHLY and CDR2 is FYNNEI. In DNA, the CDR3 is TGTGCCAGCAGGCCCGGGACTAGCGGGAACACCGGGGAGCTGTTTTTT. It codes for CASRPGTSGNTGELFF.

The rearrangement joins TRBV19 to TRBJ2-7; 9 nucleotides match TRBD1. CDR1 and CDR2 from the germline V gene are LNHDA and SQIVND (reference sequence). The length of the CDR3 is 13 residues. The V segment lost 5 bases and the J segment 7 bases; nucleotides outside the gene matches: 6. CDR3 region: CASSATGGWEQYF. CDR3 DNA: TGTGCCAGTAGTGCCACAGGGGGCTGGGAGCAGTACTTC.

V gene TRBV5-1 combines with J gene TRBJ2-3; 7 nucleotides line up with TRBD2. CDR3 size: 14 residues. Looked up from germline, CDR1 is SGHRS and CDR2 is YFSETQ. The J segment lost 3 bases and the V segment lost 9 bases, leaving 10 bases of the junction unmatched. CDR3 region: CATNGGLETDTQYF. The CDR3 coding sequence is TGCGCCACCAACGGTGGACTAGAGACAGATACGCAGTATTTT.